This T cell receptor (beta chain) is from a study of blood T cell repertoires in COVID-19. Study at large: Spain, Italy and the United States supplied samples that represented acute and convalescent COVID-19. Sample material is recorded as cDNA or gDNA derived from T cells, B-cell-depleted T cells, or PBMCs.

The CDR3 extends over 13 amino acids. V lost 8 bases and J lost 2, with 13 bases in between. In germline, CDR1 is LNHDA, CDR2 SQIVND (reference sequence). Seattle patient enrollment occurred during active infection, with longitudinal follow-up thereafter. Original processing notes: Amplification with reference gene primers provided the estimates of nucleated cell counts. Measured with immunoSEQ multiplex PCR; TCRdb has only the in-frame clones, and not every one. The V and J calls and clone size come from that table; D and trimming were worked out from the DNA. The data hold over 250,000 clones, with 80% to 90% observed a single time.

The TCR was taken from a woman in her sixties or seventies with COVID-19, enrolled during active disease. The sample comprised peripheral blood. J is TRBJ2-7 and V is TRBV19; a weak D match, TRBD1 (6 bases). This chain's CDR3 is CASGEDRTYEQYF. The CDR3 nucleotides are TGTGCCAGTGGCGAAGACAGGACCTACGAGCAGTACTTC.